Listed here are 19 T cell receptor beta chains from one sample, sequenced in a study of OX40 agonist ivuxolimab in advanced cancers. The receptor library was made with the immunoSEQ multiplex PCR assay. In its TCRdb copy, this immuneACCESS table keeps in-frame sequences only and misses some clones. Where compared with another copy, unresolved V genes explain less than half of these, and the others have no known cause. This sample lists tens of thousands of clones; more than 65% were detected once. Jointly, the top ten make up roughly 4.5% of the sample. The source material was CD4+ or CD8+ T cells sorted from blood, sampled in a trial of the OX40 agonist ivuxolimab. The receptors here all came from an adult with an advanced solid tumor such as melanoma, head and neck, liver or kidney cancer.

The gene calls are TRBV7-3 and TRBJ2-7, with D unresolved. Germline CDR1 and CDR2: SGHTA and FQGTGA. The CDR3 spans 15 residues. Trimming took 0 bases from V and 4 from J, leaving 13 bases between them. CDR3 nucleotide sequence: TGTGCCAGCAGCTTAACGTTCGGGCCAAGTTACGAGCAGTACTTC. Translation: CASSLTFGPSYEQYF.

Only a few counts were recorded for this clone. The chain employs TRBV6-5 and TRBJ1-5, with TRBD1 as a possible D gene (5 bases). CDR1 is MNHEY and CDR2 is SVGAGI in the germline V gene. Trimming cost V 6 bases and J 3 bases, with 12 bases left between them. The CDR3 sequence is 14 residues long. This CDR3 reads CASRNQGINQPQHF. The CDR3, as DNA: TGTGCCAGCAGGAATCAGGGAATCAATCAGCCCCAGCATTTT.

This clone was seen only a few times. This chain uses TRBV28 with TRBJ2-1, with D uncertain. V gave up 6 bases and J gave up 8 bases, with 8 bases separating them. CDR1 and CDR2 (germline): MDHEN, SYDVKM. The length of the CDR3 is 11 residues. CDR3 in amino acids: CASRKFDEQFF. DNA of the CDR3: TGTGCCAGCAGGAAGTTCGATGAGCAGTTCTTC.

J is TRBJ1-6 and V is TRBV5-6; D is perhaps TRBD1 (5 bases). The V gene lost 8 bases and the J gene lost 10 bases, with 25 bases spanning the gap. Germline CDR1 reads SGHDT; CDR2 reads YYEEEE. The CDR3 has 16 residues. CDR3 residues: CASLGKGTPRGSPLHF. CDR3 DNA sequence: TGTGCCAGTTTGGGGAAAGGGACTCCTAGAGGCTCACCCCTCCACTTT.

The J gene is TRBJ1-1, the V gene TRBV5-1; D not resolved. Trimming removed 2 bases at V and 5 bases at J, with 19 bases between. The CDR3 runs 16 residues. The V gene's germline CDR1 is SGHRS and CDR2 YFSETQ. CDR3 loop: CASSFPRSDKKTEAFF. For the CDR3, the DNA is TGCGCCAGCAGCTTCCCCCGGTCAGACAAGAAGACTGAAGCTTTCTTT.

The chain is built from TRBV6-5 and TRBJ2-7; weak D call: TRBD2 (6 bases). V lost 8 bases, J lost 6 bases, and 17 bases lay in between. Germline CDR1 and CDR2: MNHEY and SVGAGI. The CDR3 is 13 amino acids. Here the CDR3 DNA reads TGTGCCAGCGAGGGACTGACCTTCATCGAGCAGTACTTC. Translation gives CASEGLTFIEQYF.

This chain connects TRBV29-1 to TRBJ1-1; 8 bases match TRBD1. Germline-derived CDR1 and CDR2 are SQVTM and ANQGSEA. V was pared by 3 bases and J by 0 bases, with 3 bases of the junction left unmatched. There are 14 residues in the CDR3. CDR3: CSVEKDRVNTEAFF. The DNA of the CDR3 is TGCAGCGTTGAGAAGGACAGGGTGAACACTGAAGCTTTCTTT.

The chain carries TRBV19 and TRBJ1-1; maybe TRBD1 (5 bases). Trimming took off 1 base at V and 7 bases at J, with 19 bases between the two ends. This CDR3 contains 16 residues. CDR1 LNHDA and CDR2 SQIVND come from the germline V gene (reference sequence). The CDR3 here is CASSIGAGLYRVEAFF. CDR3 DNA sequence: TGTGCCAGTAGTATAGGGGCAGGGCTCTATCGGGTTGAAGCTTTCTTT.

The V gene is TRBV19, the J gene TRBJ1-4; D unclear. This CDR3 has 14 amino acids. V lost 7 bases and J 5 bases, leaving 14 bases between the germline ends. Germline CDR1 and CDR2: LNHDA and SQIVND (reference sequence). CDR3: CASTPFIWNEKLFF. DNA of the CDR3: TGTGCCAGTACCCCGTTTATTTGGAATGAAAAACTGTTTTTT.

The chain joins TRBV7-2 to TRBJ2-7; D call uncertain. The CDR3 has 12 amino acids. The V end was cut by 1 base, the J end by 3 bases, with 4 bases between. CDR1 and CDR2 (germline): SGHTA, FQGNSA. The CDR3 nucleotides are TGTGCCAGCAGCTTAGACTACTACGAGCAGTACTTC. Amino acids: CASSLDYYEQYF.

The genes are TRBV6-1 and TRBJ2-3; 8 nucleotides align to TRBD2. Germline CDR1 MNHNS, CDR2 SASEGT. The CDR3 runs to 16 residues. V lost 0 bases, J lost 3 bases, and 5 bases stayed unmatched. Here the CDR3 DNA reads TGTGCCAGCAGTGAAGCCAGCGGGGGCCGTACAGATACGCAGTATTTT. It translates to CASSEASGGRTDTQYF.

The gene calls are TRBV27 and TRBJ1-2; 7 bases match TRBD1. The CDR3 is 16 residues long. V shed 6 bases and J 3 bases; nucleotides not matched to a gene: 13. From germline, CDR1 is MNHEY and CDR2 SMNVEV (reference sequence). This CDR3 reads CASSAGQLRPHYGYTF. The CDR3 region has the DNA TGTGCCAGCAGCGCGGGACAGCTCCGTCCTCACTATGGCTACACCTTC.

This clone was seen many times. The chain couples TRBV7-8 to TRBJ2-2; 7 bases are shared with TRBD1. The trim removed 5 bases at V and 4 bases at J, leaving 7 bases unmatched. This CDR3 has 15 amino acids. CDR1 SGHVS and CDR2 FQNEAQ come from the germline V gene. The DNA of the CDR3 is TGTGCCAGCAGCCAAGGGACAGTTACCACCGGGGAGCTGTTTTTT. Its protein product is CASSQGTVTTGELFF.

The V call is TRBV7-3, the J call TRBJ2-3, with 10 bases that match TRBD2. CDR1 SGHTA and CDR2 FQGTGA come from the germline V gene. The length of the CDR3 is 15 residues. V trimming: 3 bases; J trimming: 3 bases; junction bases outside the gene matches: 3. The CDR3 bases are TGTGCCAGCAGCTTCAGCGGGGGGGCGACAGATACGCAGTATTTT. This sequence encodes CASSFSGGATDTQYF.

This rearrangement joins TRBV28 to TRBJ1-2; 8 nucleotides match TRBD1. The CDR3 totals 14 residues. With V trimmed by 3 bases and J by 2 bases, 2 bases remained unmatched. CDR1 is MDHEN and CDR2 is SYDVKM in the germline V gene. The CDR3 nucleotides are TGTGCCAGCAGTTTCGGGACAGGAAACTATGGCTACACCTTC. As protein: CASSFGTGNYGYTF.

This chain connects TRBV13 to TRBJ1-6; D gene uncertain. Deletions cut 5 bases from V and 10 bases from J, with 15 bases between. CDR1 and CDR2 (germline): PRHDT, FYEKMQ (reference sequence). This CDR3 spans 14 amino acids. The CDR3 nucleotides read TGTGCCAGCAGCCTTAAAGGGTCCTTCTCACCCCTCCACTTT. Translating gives CASSLKGSFSPLHF.

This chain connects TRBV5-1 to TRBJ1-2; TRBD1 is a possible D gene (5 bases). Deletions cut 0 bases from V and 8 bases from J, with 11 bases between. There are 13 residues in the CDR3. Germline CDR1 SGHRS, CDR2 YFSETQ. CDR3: CASSLGQYEGYTF. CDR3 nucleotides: TGCGCCAGCAGCTTGGGACAGTATGAGGGCTACACCTTC.

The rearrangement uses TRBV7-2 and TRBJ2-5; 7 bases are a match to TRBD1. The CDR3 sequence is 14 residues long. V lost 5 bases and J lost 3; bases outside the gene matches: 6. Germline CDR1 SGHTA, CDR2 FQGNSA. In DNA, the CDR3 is TGTGCCAGCAGCAGGGGGCAAACAAAAGAGACCCAGTACTTC. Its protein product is CASSRGQTKETQYF.

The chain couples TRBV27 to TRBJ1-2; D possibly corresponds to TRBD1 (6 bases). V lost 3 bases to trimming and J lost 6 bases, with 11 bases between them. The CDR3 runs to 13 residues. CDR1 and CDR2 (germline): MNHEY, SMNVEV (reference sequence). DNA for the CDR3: TGTGCCAGCAGTTTCCGGGACACACATGGCTACACCTTC. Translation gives CASSFRDTHGYTF.